The next 20 T cell receptor beta chains were all read from a single sample in a study of T cell clonality in common variable immunodeficiency. Study-level results: Fewer deletions and N-nucleotide insertions were reportedly seen in common variable immunodeficiency TCR beta sequences.

The antigens of these receptors remain unknown. The data were produced by immunoSEQ multiplex PCR, yet TCRdb's version contains in-frame clones alone and is incomplete. This sample carries over 30,000 clones, none of them present only once. Sequenced input: peripheral blood mononuclear cells. The receptors here all came from a human donor with common variable immunodeficiency.

This clone has just a few counts. The read ends 3 residues shy of where the CDR3 ends; the end is completed using the germline J gene. The gene calls are TRBV10-2 and TRBJ2-1; TRBD2 agrees at 7 bases. This CDR3 has 17 residues. Germline values: CDR1 WSHSY, CDR2 SAAADI. V dropped 7 bases and J dropped 3; count of bases not matched to a gene: 15. CDR3 protein: CASKGSGTNYRYNEQFF. The CDR3 bases that were read are TGCGCCAGCAAAGGGTCCGGGACTAACTACCGCTACAATGAG.

Details on this clone: From the germline J gene comes the end of the CDR3, since the read stops 3 residues before it. The chain recombines TRBV7-2 with TRBJ2-3; D is undetermined. Germline assignment: CDR1 SGHTA and CDR2 FQGNSA. This CDR3 has 14 residues. V was shortened by 5 bases and J by 2 bases, with 11 bases between the two germline ends. The CDR3 DNA, read in part, is TGTGCCAGCAGCCGCGCCGCCCTCACAGATACG. As protein: CASSRAALTDT. In full, the CDR3 reads CASSRAALTDTQYF.

There are a few counts of this clone. CDR3 DNA (partial): TGCGCCAGCAGCTTGCCCAGCGGGAGGGCCGGGGATGAG. Protein sequence: CASSLPSGRAGDE. The whole CDR3 is CASSLPSGRAGDEQFF. The J gene is TRBJ2-1, the V gene TRBV5-1, with 10 nucleotides matching TRBD2. The read ends 3 residues shy of where the CDR3 ends; the end is completed using the germline J gene. The CDR3 runs 16 residues. The V segment lost 1 base and the J segment 8 bases; nucleotides outside the gene matches: 9. The germline CDR1 and CDR2 sequences are SGHRS and YFSETQ.

Worth noting for this clone: The read gets to within 3 residues of the CDR3 end, and the germline J gene fills in the rest. The V gene is TRBV2, the J gene TRBJ2-2, with D maybe TRBD2 (5 bases). This CDR3 is 16 amino acids long. Germline assignment: CDR1 SNHLY and CDR2 FYNNEI. V lost 8 bases and J 0 bases, leaving 16 bases between the germline ends. The covered CDR3 bases are TGTGCCAGCTCCCAGGAAGCGGTCGCGAACACCGGGGAG. Encoded protein: CASSQEAVANTGE. The full CDR3 protein reads CASSQEAVANTGELFF.

The table lists this clone with many counts. The CDR3 end is not reached by the read, which stops 3 residues before it; the germline J gene fills it in. The chain combines TRBV5-1 with TRBJ2-1; D possibly corresponds to TRBD1 (5 bases). Germline V CDR1 and CDR2: SGHRS, YFSETQ. The CDR3 totals 14 residues. The V and J ends lost 0 bases and 6 bases respectively, with 10 bases between them. CDR3 DNA (partial): TGCGCCAGCAGCTTGGGGGGCCAAGGCAATGAG. This translates into CASSLGGQGNE. The entire CDR3 is CASSLGGQGNEQFF.

With regard to this clone: The sequenced fragment ends 3 residues before the CDR3 boundary, so the rest is inferred from the germline J gene. This chain links TRBV27 with TRBJ2-7, with D possibly being TRBD2 (5 bases). CDR3 length equals 11 residues. Trimming removed 5 bases from V and 6 bases from J, with 8 bases in between. Germline assignment: CDR1 MNHEY and CDR2 SMNVEV (reference sequence). Partial CDR3 DNA: TGTGCCAGCAGTACCAGCGGCGAG. Amino acid sequence: CASSTSGE. The complete CDR3 protein is CASSTSGEQYF.

This clone came up many times. The read ends 3 residues before the CDR3 terminus; that terminus is restored from the germline J gene. This sequence joins TRBV18 and TRBJ1-4; D gene unclear. The CDR3 extends over 16 amino acids. Germline CDR1 is KGHSH and CDR2 is LQKENI. V lost 1 base, J lost 5 bases, and 14 bases lay in between. The chain's CDR3 is CASSPQLRVLNEKLFF. The sequenced part of the CDR3 DNA is TGTGCCAGCTCACCACAACTCCGGGTCCTGAATGAAAAA.

On this clone: The read terminates 3 residues before the CDR3 end, so the remaining end is supplied by the germline J gene. The chain uses TRBV7-2 and TRBJ1-2; 8 bases match TRBD1. This CDR3 has 15 residues. CDR1 and CDR2 from the germline V gene are SGHTA and FQGNSA. The CDR3 DNA, read in part, is TGTGCCAGCAGCTTAACTCCAGACAGGGGAGGGGGC. Translated, it gives CASSLTPDRGGG. The whole CDR3 sequence is CASSLTPDRGGGYTF.

Concerning this clone: The CDR3 end falls 3 residues outside the read, so it is completed with the germline J gene. This rearrangement joins TRBV2 to TRBJ1-5; D might be TRBD1 (5 bases). With 8 bases removed from V and 0 bases from J, the gap between germline ends came to 11 bases. The germline V gene has CDR1 SNHLY and CDR2 FYNNEI. There are 14 residues in the CDR3. The CDR3 sequence: CASVDKNSNQPQHF. The sequenced part of the CDR3 DNA is TGTGCCAGCGTGGACAAAAATAGCAATCAGCCC.

This clone was counted a few times. The read ends 3 residues before the CDR3 terminus; that terminus is restored from the germline J gene. The genes are TRBV19 and TRBJ2-7; TRBD1 is a possible D gene (6 bases). CDR3 length equals 14 residues. Germline V gene lookup returns CDR1 LNHDA and CDR2 SQIVND (reference sequence). V lost 6 bases to trimming and J lost 4 bases, with 16 bases between them. CDR3 DNA, as far as it was read: TGTGCCAGTAGCAGGGGCTCCGGATTATACGAG. Its protein product is CASSRGSGLYE. The entire CDR3 protein is CASSRGSGLYEQYF.

This clone was counted only a few times. Read data end 3 residues before the CDR3 end; the end is taken from the germline J gene. The chain employs TRBV11-2 and TRBJ2-3; D not resolved. V was pared by 0 bases and J by 0 bases, with 7 bases between. Looked up from germline, CDR1 is SGHAT and CDR2 is FQNNGV. There are 15 residues in the CDR3. CDR3 region: CASSLDVGSTDTQYF. The DNA read from the CDR3 is TGTGCCAGCAGCTTAGATGTCGGTAGCACAGATACG.

This clone was picked up a small number of times. From the germline J gene comes the end of the CDR3, since the read stops 3 residues before it. This chain connects TRBV5-1 to TRBJ2-7, with TRBD2 identical over 11 bases. V gave up 4 bases and J gave up 4 bases; unmatched junction bases: 7. The germline gives CDR1 SGHRS, CDR2 YFSETQ. This CDR3 is 15 amino acids long. CDR3 residues: CASSTYGTSGYEQYF. The DNA read from the CDR3 is TGCGCCAGCAGCACGTACGGGACTAGCGGATACGAG.

The DNA read from the CDR3 is TGTGCCTCCTCCAACATAGGGGGCCTGTCCTACGAG. Translation gives CASSNIGGLSYE. The whole CDR3 protein reads CASSNIGGLSYEQYF. The V call is TRBV6-2 or TRBV6-3, the J call TRBJ2-7, with 7 bases aligning to TRBD1. The read comes to an end 3 residues before the CDR3 does, leaving the germline J gene to fill in the end. Germline V gene data show CDR1 as MNHEY and CDR2 as SVGEGT. V shed 11 bases and J 1 base; nucleotides not matched to a gene: 14. The CDR3 is made up of 15 amino acids.

A word on this clone: The read comes to an end 3 residues before the CDR3 does, leaving the germline J gene to fill in the end. V usage is TRBV30 and J usage is TRBJ2-3, with 8 bases that match TRBD1. CDR1 is GTSNPN and CDR2 is SVGIG in the germline V gene (reference sequence). Trimming took 3 bases from V and 5 from J; bases not matched to a gene: 10. This CDR3 is 15 amino acids long. The sequenced part of the CDR3 DNA is TGTGCCTGGAGAGACGCCGGGACAGGCCGAGATACG. Translating it yields CAWRDAGTGRDT. The full CDR3 reads CAWRDAGTGRDTQYF. Full variable domain (missing parts from reference TRBV30 and TRBJ2-3): SQTIHQWPATLVQPVGSPLSLECTVEGTSNPNLYWYRQAAGRGLQLLFYSVGIGQISSEVPQNLSASRPQDRQFILSSKKLLLSDSGFYLCAWRDAGTGRDTQYFGPGTRLTVL.

This clone was detected a few times. The DNA ends 3 residues before the CDR3 does, and the rest of the CDR3 is filled in from the germline J gene. The chain couples TRBV5-5 to TRBJ2-7; 8 nucleotides line up with TRBD2. V lost 1 base, J lost 2 bases, and 5 bases stayed unmatched. The CDR3 extends over 15 amino acids. The V gene's germline CDR1 is SGHKS and CDR2 YYEKEE (reference sequence). Incomplete CDR3 DNA: TGTGCCAGCAGCTTGTACGCGGGAGGTCCCTACGAG. Residues: CASSLYAGGPYE. The entire CDR3 protein is CASSLYAGGPYEQYF.

This clone appeared many times. Coverage ceases 3 residues before the CDR3 finishes, and the germline J gene fills in the end. This chain joins TRBV10-3 and TRBJ2-5; TRBD1 matches 8 bases. Germline V gene sequence: CDR1 ENHRY, CDR2 SYGVKD. This CDR3 region has 14 residues. Trimming cost V 3 bases and J 7 bases; bases outside gene matches: 7. The CDR3: CAISEQGGGGTQYF. The CDR3 bases that were read are TGTGCCATCAGTGAACAGGGGGGAGGTGGGACC.

This clone was detected only a few times. Here the CDR3 reads CAWTTGAGNTIYF. The sequenced CDR3 bases are TGTGCCTGGACCACAGGGGCTGGAAACACC. The chain couples TRBV30 to TRBJ1-3; 7 positions agree with TRBD1. The CDR3 is cut off 3 residues early in the read; its end comes from the germline J gene. The CDR3 loop spans 13 amino acids. Germline CDR1 is GTSNPN and CDR2 is SVGIG (reference sequence). J was trimmed by 2 bases and V by 4 bases; bases with no gene match: 2. The full variable domain, with the rest looked up from reference TRBV30 and TRBJ1-3, is SQTIHQWPATLVQPVGSPLSLECTVEGTSNPNLYWYRQAAGRGLQLLFYSVGIGQISSEVPQNLSASRPQDRQFILSSKKLLLSDSGFYLCAWTTGAGNTIYFGEGSWLTVV.

This clone was seen a handful of times. Read sequence stops 3 residues before the CDR3 end, and the germline J gene provides the missing end. V and J are TRBV6-2 or TRBV6-3 and TRBJ2-1; possible D gene TRBD2, 6 bases. The CDR3 is 17 amino acids. Germline CDR1 reads MNHEY; CDR2 reads SVGEGT. Trimming removed 0 bases from V and 0 bases from J, with 12 bases in between. The DNA read from the CDR3 is TGTGCCAGCAGTTACTCGACTAGTGGGAGCTCCTACAATGAG. The encoded protein is CASSYSTSGSSYNE. The CDR3, in full, reads CASSYSTSGSSYNEQFF.

This clone was found many times. The CDR3 end falls 3 residues outside the read, so it is completed with the germline J gene. The V gene is TRBV9, the J gene TRBJ2-1; tentative D call: TRBD2 (7 bases). V lost 5 bases to trimming and J lost 4 bases, with 16 bases between them. CDR1 and CDR2 (germline): SGDLS, YYNGEE. The CDR3 loop spans 15 amino acids. The CDR3 spells CASSVGASGYNEQFF. The DNA read from the CDR3 is TGTGCCAGCAGTGTGGGGGCTAGCGGATACAATGAG.

This clone was counted only a few times. The read terminates 3 residues before the CDR3 end, so the remaining end is supplied by the germline J gene. The rearrangement uses TRBV6-2 or TRBV6-3 and TRBJ2-1; D may be TRBD2 (7 bases). The CDR3 runs to 15 residues. Germline CDR1 reads MNHEY; CDR2 reads SVGEGT. Trimming removed 4 bases at V and 7 bases at J, with 17 bases between. CDR3 loop: CASSSQGRAGNEQFF. Incomplete CDR3 DNA: TGTGCCAGCAGTTCCCAGGGGAGGGCAGGTAATGAG.